Below are 20 T cell receptor beta chains sequenced from a single sample in a study of cytomegalovirus exposure and HLA in healthy donors (dated by TCRdb to the late 2010s). Libraries came from the immunoSEQ multiplex PCR assay. What TCRdb holds here is the immuneACCESS table cut down to in-frame rearrangements. Part of the clones is not present; checked against another copy, under half of the missing clones reflect an unresolved V gene, and the others are unexplained. The sample yields over 150,000 clones; approximately 84% were counted once. Of the sample, around 2.8% is held by the ten largest clones. The material sequenced was PBMCs. These receptors were obtained from a young woman in good health and CMV-seropositive.

This chain connects TRBV6-6 to TRBJ1-6; D call uncertain. The germline CDR1 and CDR2 sequences are MNHNY and SVGAGI (reference sequence). The V and J ends lost 5 bases and 7 bases respectively, with 3 bases between them. The CDR3 loop spans 11 amino acids. CDR3 nucleotides: TGTGCCAGCAGTCAGAATTCACCCCTCCACTTT. Translated: CASSQNSPLHF.

This clone was counted once. For the CDR3, the DNA is TGTGCCAGCAGTTACTCCCCTAGCGGGAGCGCAGAGACCCAGTACTTC. Its translation is CASSYSPSGSAETQYF. The chain combines TRBV6-5 with TRBJ2-5, with 10 nucleotides matching TRBD2. V shed 0 bases and J 4 bases; nucleotides not matched to a gene: 5. CDR1 is MNHEY, CDR2 SVGAGI, per germline. This CDR3 is 16 amino acids long.

V usage is TRBV5-1 and J usage is TRBJ2-5; maybe TRBD1 (6 bases). Germline V CDR1 and CDR2: SGHRS, YFSETQ. V was trimmed by 0 bases and J by 1 base, leaving 7 bases between them. CDR3 length equals 14 residues. The CDR3 region has the DNA TGCGCCAGCAGCTTGGCGACAGGCCAAGAGACCCAGTACTTC. This codes for CASSLATGQETQYF.

This clone showed up just a few times. The chain is built from TRBV2 and TRBJ2-2, with D possibly being TRBD2 (5 bases). The V gene lost 7 bases and the J gene lost 3 bases, with 12 bases spanning the gap. This CDR3 spans 14 amino acids. The germline V gene has CDR1 SNHLY and CDR2 FYNNEI. CDR3 in amino acids: CASNIGEYTGELFF. The CDR3 DNA sequence: TGTGCCAGCAATATCGGGGAATACACCGGGGAGCTGTTTTTT.

The rearrangement links TRBV9 to TRBJ1-1; a weak D match, TRBD1 (5 bases). The CDR3 length is 16 residues. Germline V CDR1 and CDR2: SGDLS, YYNGEE. The ends were cut back, 0 bases at V and 6 bases at J, with 18 bases in the middle. For the CDR3, the DNA is TGTGCCAGCAGCGTAGGGGGGGACGCGGGGCGCTCTGAAGCTTTCTTT. This codes for CASSVGGDAGRSEAFF.

The V gene is TRBV7-9, the J gene TRBJ2-5; a weak D match, TRBD2 (5 bases). This CDR3 contains 15 residues. Trimming pared 5 bases from V and 5 bases from J, leaving 18 bases between. In germline, CDR1 is SEHNR, CDR2 FQNEAQ (reference sequence). CDR3 in amino acids: CASSPEGLQIETQYF. The CDR3 DNA is TGTGCCAGCAGCCCAGAGGGCCTGCAGATTGAGACCCAGTACTTC.

The rearrangement links TRBV5-4 to TRBJ2-1; 7 bases agree with TRBD2. With 7 bases clipped from V and 1 base from J, the junction kept 8 bases outside the gene matches. This CDR3 has 15 residues. The germline V gene has CDR1 SGHNT and CDR2 YYREEE (reference sequence). CDR3 bases: TGTGCCAGCCTGTTCTGGGGGGGTTCCTACAATGAGCAGTTCTTC. It specifies CASLFWGGSYNEQFF.

This clone was counted a few times. This rearrangement joins TRBV7-2 to TRBJ2-7; the D gene is possibly TRBD1 (6 bases). V lost 6 bases and J lost 6, with 15 bases in between. This CDR3 has 13 amino acids. Germline V gene sequence: CDR1 SGHTA, CDR2 FQGNSA. The CDR3: CASSFTGRREQYF. The CDR3 bases are TGTGCCAGCAGTTTTACAGGGAGACGCGAGCAGTACTTC.

This sequence joins TRBV19 and TRBJ1-1; D might be TRBD1 (6 bases). The V and J ends lost 8 bases and 3 bases respectively, with 10 bases between them. The germline V gene has CDR1 LNHDA and CDR2 SQIVND (reference sequence). The CDR3 contains 12 residues. DNA of the CDR3: TGTGCCAGTCGATCAGGGGACACTGAAGCTTTCTTT. Amino acid sequence: CASRSGDTEAFF.

This sequence joins TRBV19 and TRBJ1-6, with 7 bases identical to TRBD1. The CDR3 is made up of 15 amino acids. Looked up from germline, CDR1 is LNHDA and CDR2 is SQIVND (reference sequence). Losses at the gene ends were 1 base for V and 6 bases for J; bases not matched to a gene: 3. DNA of the CDR3: TGTGCCAGTAGTATAGGGGGACAGATTAATTCACCCCTCCACTTT. Its translation: CASSIGGQINSPLHF.

With regard to this clone: Other DNA sequences in the same sample also yield this CDR3. The chain employs TRBV5-1 and TRBJ1-1, with D tentatively TRBD1 (6 bases). The CDR3 has 14 residues. V gave up 0 bases and J gave up 1 base, with 7 bases separating them. CDR1 and CDR2 from the germline V gene are SGHRS and YFSETQ. CDR3 nucleotides: TGCGCCAGCAGCTTGGGGACAGCGAACACTGAAGCTTTCTTT. Protein sequence: CASSLGTANTEAFF.

This chain uses TRBV9 with TRBJ2-2; 7 positions agree with TRBD1. Looked up from germline, CDR1 is SGDLS and CDR2 is YYNGEE. J gave up 0 bases and V 4 bases, and 3 bases lay outside the gene matches. The CDR3 consists of 15 residues. CDR3 loop: CASSQDRSNTGELFF. CDR3 nucleotide sequence: TGTGCCAGCAGCCAGGACAGGTCGAACACCGGGGAGCTGTTTTTT. Filled out from reference TRBV9 and TRBJ2-2, the complete variable domain reads DSGVTQTPKHLITATGQRVTLRCSPRSGDLSVYWYQQSLDQGLQFLIQYYNGEERAKGNILERFSAQQFPDLHSELNLSSLELGDSALYFCASSQDRSNTGELFFGEGSRLTVL.

The V gene is TRBV13, the J gene TRBJ1-1; D remains ambiguous. The CDR3 totals 12 residues. Trimming removed 1 base from V and 10 bases from J, with 10 bases in between. The germline V gene has CDR1 PRHDT and CDR2 FYEKMQ (reference sequence). Here the CDR3 DNA reads TGTGCCAGCAGCTTAGAGAACTTGAGAGCTTTCTTT. Translating gives CASSLENLRAFF.

The V and J genes are TRBV5-6 and TRBJ2-7; 9 bases align to TRBD1. CDR1 is SGHDT and CDR2 is YYEEEE in the germline V gene. This CDR3 is built from 14 residues. V was clipped by 2 bases and J by 5 bases; unmatched bases: 5. The CDR3 sequence: CASSFAGTGHEQYF. CDR3 nucleotides: TGTGCCAGCAGCTTTGCCGGGACAGGGCACGAGCAGTACTTC.

V usage is TRBV6-5 and J usage is TRBJ1-3; D not certain. CDR1 is MNHEY and CDR2 is SVGAGI in the germline V gene. Trimming stripped 0 bases from V and 5 bases from J, with 11 bases between. CDR3 size: 15 residues. The CDR3 bases are TGTGCCAGCAGTTACTCGGCAGACTATAGAAACACCATATATTTT. Amino acid sequence: CASSYSADYRNTIYF.

The chain combines TRBV13 with TRBJ1-6; D not resolved. CDR1 is PRHDT and CDR2 is FYEKMQ in the germline V gene (reference sequence). The CDR3 consists of 13 residues. V dropped 8 bases and J dropped 7 bases, with 12 bases sitting between them. In DNA form, the CDR3 reads TGTGCCAGCGCTAGAACTTCCAATTCACCCCTCCACTTT. Residues: CASARTSNSPLHF.

The rearrangement uses TRBV7-9 and TRBJ2-2; the match to TRBD1 covers 9 bases. The V segment lost 4 bases and the J segment 4 bases; nucleotides outside the gene matches: 7. Germline lookup yields CDR1 SEHNR and CDR2 FQNEAQ (reference sequence). This CDR3 is built from 16 residues. The CDR3 loop reads CASSSLGTGTTGELFF. The CDR3 DNA follows: TGTGCCAGCAGCTCATTAGGGACAGGGACCACCGGGGAGCTGTTTTTT.

The chain couples TRBV6-6 to TRBJ2-1; tentative D call: TRBD1 (6 bases). CDR1 is MNHNY, CDR2 SVGAGI, per germline (reference sequence). V lost 4 bases, J lost 12 bases, and 13 bases lay in between. There are 12 residues in the CDR3. The CDR3 sequence: CASSSLGTWQFF. The CDR3 coding sequence is TGTGCCAGCAGTTCACTCGGGACATGGCAGTTCTTC.

The chain recombines TRBV27 with TRBJ1-2, with D possibly TRBD1 on 5 matching bases. The CDR3 covers 13 residues. The V end was cut by 6 bases, the J end by 6 bases, with 14 bases between. The germline V gene encodes CDR1 MNHEY and CDR2 SMNVEV (reference sequence). The CDR3 region has the DNA TGTGCCAGCAGACTGGCGGGGGGGGATGGCTACACCTTC. Translation gives CASRLAGGDGYTF.

The rearrangement links TRBV4-3 to TRBJ2-7; 12 nucleotides line up with TRBD2. This CDR3 region has 16 residues. From germline, CDR1 is LGHNA and CDR2 YSLEER. V dropped 1 base and J dropped 7; count of bases not matched to a gene: 8. The chain's CDR3 is CASSQVLAGGPGEQYF. In DNA form, the CDR3 reads TGCGCCAGCAGCCAAGTTCTAGCGGGGGGGCCAGGGGAGCAGTACTTC.